This T cell receptor (beta chain) was profiled in a study of shared clonotypes between healthy human individuals. About this clone itself: Other DNA sequences in this specimen translate into the identical CDR3.

Repertoires were generated with immunoSEQ multiplex PCR, while TCRdb's copy carries only in-frame clones and drops some. This sample has some 2,000,000 clones, with about 95% found just once. It was CD45RO-negative cells, positively selected for CCR7, that made up naive CD8 cells, with terminally differentiated effector memory CD45RA+ cells excluded. The V segment lost 4 bases and the J segment 0 bases; nucleotides outside the gene matches: 5. This CDR3 spans 15 amino acids. CDR1 is SGHRS and CDR2 is YFSETQ in the germline V gene. The V gene is TRBV5-1, the J gene TRBJ2-7; TRBD1 matches 9 bases. Sequences were obtained from naive CD8+ T cells sorted from blood. The clonotype originates from a man younger than 35 in good health. The CDR3 loop reads CASSLGTGSSYEQYF. In DNA, the CDR3 is TGCGCCAGCAGCCTAGGGACAGGGAGCTCCTACGAGCAGTACTTC.